This T cell receptor (beta chain) comes out of a study of shared clonotypes between healthy human individuals. Study outcomes and limitations: On the whole, naive subsets had larger estimated richness than memory subsets had. Sampling involved blood alone; tissue repertoires likely differ.

The germline V gene encodes CDR1 MDHEN and CDR2 SYDVKM. Trimming left V 2 bases short and J 3 bases short, with 1 base between. The CDR3 loop spans 12 amino acids. A remark on this clone: As yet, its antigen is unknown. The sample carries other DNA sequences with the same CDR3.

The assay was immunoSEQ multiplex PCR, and TCRdb's table has in-frame clones only and misses some. The sample lists some 2,100,000 clones; approximately 94% were seen once. This TCR was recovered from a man younger than 35 in good health. Sequenced sample: naive CD4+ T cells sorted from blood. Subset denoted: CD45RA+ positively selected. The chain has TRBV28 and TRBJ1-4; D gene unclear. CDR3 in DNA: TGTGCCAGCAGTTTACCTAATGAAAAACTGTTTTTT. Translating it yields CASSLPNEKLFF.